The TCR beta chain described here comes from a study of T-cell memory formation after mild COVID-19. A few counts support this clonotype. It was 5'RACE with constant-segment primers that produced the TCR alpha and TCR beta cDNA libraries, which carried sample barcodes and UMIs. In TCRdb, the 5' RACE reads were re-called with MiXCR into one record per CDR3 protein. The data contain around 150,000 distinct CDR3 sequences, around 30% of them singletons. The CDR3 has 17 residues. V is TRBV21-1 and J is TRBJ2-3; the table's D call, TRBD2, has no DNA check behind it. TRBV21-1 is assigned pseudogene status. Sequenced: PBMCs or a T cell subset sorted from them (not recorded which). The receptor's source is an adult woman who had mild COVID-19 (a few samples of this study predate the infection). Cell type and time point are not known. The CDR3 region is CASSFLPCLADPDTQYF. DNA for the CDR3: TGTGCCAGCAGCTTCCTACCGTGTCTAGCGGATCCAGATACGCAGTATTTT.